One and the same sample provided the 31 T cell receptor beta chains below, sequenced in a study of yellow fever vaccine responses in identical twins (dated by TCRdb to 2016 to 2018). The library was obtained by RT-PCR. The sample was run on an Illumina HiSeq 2500. The public sequencing data were trimmed at Q25 with fastp and processed into clonotypes with MiXCR by TCRdb, which kept only in-frame beta chains. Each entry merges the rows of one CDR3 protein and shows their most common DNA and genes. In all, the sample holds 30,000 to 35,000 distinct CDR3 sequences, and about three fifths of those were seen once. 4.5% of the sample is taken by the ten largest. The starting material was T cells from blood (PBMCs), unsorted or a sorted subset (not recorded which), obtained before or after yellow fever vaccination (not recorded which). The source of these receptors is a woman aged 18 to 35 who received the yellow fever vaccine. Donor details come from another sample of the same person, matched by shared clones.

V usage is TRBV13 and J usage is TRBJ2-1; 9 bases map to TRBD1. The germline V gene has CDR1 PRHDT and CDR2 FYEKMQ (reference sequence). This CDR3 contains 14 residues. Trimming at V came to 11 bases and at J to 0 bases, leaving 5 bases not matched to a gene. The CDR3 coding sequence is TGTGCCTCAAGACAGGGGGGCTCCTACAATGAGCAGTTCTTC. It is translated as CASRQGGSYNEQFF.

The J gene is TRBJ1-3, the V gene TRBV29-1; D ambiguous. V was pared by 5 bases and J by 0 bases, with 2 bases between. Germline values: CDR1 SQVTM, CDR2 ANQGSEA. The CDR3 length is 11 residues. The CDR3 sequence: CSVYSGNTIYF. CDR3 bases: TGCAGCGTTTACTCTGGAAACACCATATATTTT.

J is TRBJ2-3 and V is TRBV13; possibly TRBD2 for D (5 bases). Per the germline V gene, CDR1 is PRHDT and CDR2 is FYEKMQ (reference sequence). This CDR3 comprises 15 residues. The germline V and J ends were trimmed by 5 bases and 3 bases, with 15 bases remaining between them. CDR3 sequence: CASSPPTLATDTQYF. The CDR3 DNA reads TGTGCCAGCAGCCCACCCACCTTAGCGACAGATACGCAGTATTTT.

The chain joins TRBV2 to TRBJ2-7; a possible D gene is TRBD1 (6 bases). There are 13 residues in the CDR3. Germline V gene lookup returns CDR1 SNHLY and CDR2 FYNNEI. Deletions cut 7 bases from V and 3 bases from J, with 13 bases between. The DNA for the CDR3 is TGTGCCAGCACTACGGACAGCTTCTACGAGCAGTACTTC. It codes for CASTTDSFYEQYF.

J is TRBJ2-7 and V is TRBV20-1; TRBD1 matches at 10 bases. The CDR3 covers 11 residues. In germline, CDR1 is DFQATT, CDR2 SNEGSKA (reference sequence). The CDR3 reads CSPTGGDEQYV. The CDR3 DNA is TGCAGCCCGACAGGGGGCGACGAGCAGTACGTC.

The rearrangement joins TRBV18 to TRBJ2-1; no firm D call. Trimming took off 0 bases at V and 7 bases at J, with 4 bases between the two ends. Looked up from germline, CDR1 is KGHSH and CDR2 is LQKENI. The CDR3 length is 12 residues. The CDR3 sequence is CASSPPVNEQFF. The CDR3 nucleotides read TGTGCCAGCTCACCACCGGTTAATGAGCAGTTCTTC. The full variable domain, with the rest looked up from reference TRBV18 and TRBJ2-1, is NAGVMQNPRHLVRRRGQEARLRCSPMKGHSHVYWYRQLPEEGLKFMVYLQKENIIDESGMPKERFSAEFPKEGPSILRIQQVVRGDSAAYFCASSPPVNEQFFGPGTRLTVL.

This clonotype was seen a handful of times. The chain links TRBV29-1 to TRBJ1-1; D may be TRBD1 (5 bases). Deletions cut 4 bases from V and 5 bases from J, with 11 bases between. Germline values: CDR1 SQVTM, CDR2 ANQGSEA. This CDR3 comprises 12 residues. CDR3 amino acids: CSVVGVRTEAFF. CDR3 bases: TGCAGCGTTGTGGGGGTACGAACTGAAGCTTTCTTT.

This clonotype was detected once. The chain is built from TRBV18 and TRBJ2-7; D gene uncertain. The V gene lost 0 bases and the J gene lost 2 bases, with 8 bases spanning the gap. CDR3 size: 14 residues. Germline CDR1 KGHSH, CDR2 LQKENI. CDR3 amino acids: CASSPPFHPYEQYF. The CDR3 DNA reads as TGTGCCAGCTCACCACCGTTCCATCCCTACGAGCAGTACTTC.

This clonotype has just one count. The chain's CDR3 is CASSQDLFVGLALGETQYF. DNA for the CDR3: TGCGCCAGCAGCCAAGATTTATTCGTGGGCCTAGCCCTCGGAGAGACCCAGTACTTC. The chain couples TRBV4-3 to TRBJ2-5; D may be TRBD2 (5 bases). V lost 0 bases, J lost 4 bases, and 24 bases lay in between. The CDR3 totals 19 residues. Germline loops: CDR1 LGHNA, CDR2 YSLEER.

This chain joins TRBV18 and TRBJ2-5, with D perhaps TRBD1 (5 bases). Per germline, CDR1 KGHSH and CDR2 LQKENI. Trimming removed 0 bases at V and 1 base at J, with 30 bases between. This CDR3 contains 22 residues. In DNA, the CDR3 is TGTGCCAGCTCACCACCGACCGGGTGGGGCCAGGGTTGGAGAAAACCCCAAGAGACCCAGTACTTC. It specifies CASSPPTGWGQGWRKPQETQYF.

The chain uses TRBV20-1 and TRBJ2-7; D unresolved. Trimming removed 3 bases from V and 2 bases from J, with 5 bases in between. The germline V gene encodes CDR1 DFQATT and CDR2 SNEGSKA (reference sequence). This CDR3 comprises 11 residues. The CDR3: CSASRTYEQYV. CDR3 coding DNA: TGCAGTGCTAGTCGGACCTACGAGCAGTACGTC.

The rearrangement uses TRBV11-3 and TRBJ2-3; D uncertain. The CDR3 is 13 residues long. The germline V and J ends were trimmed by 2 bases and 4 bases, with 7 bases remaining between them. In germline, CDR1 is SGHNT, CDR2 YENEEA. The CDR3, as DNA: TGTGCCAGCAGCTTACGGGTTGCAGATACGCAGTATTTT. This translates into CASSLRVADTQYF.

This clonotype has a handful of counts. V gene TRBV29-1 combines with J gene TRBJ2-1; tentative D call: TRBD2 (6 bases). Trimming removed 7 bases from V and 3 bases from J, with 22 bases in between. Germline CDR1 is SQVTM and CDR2 is ANQGSEA. This CDR3 has 16 residues. The CDR3 protein is CSAGPWTGTYYNEQFF. CDR3 nucleotide sequence: TGCAGCGCGGGGCCGTGGACCGGGACTTACTACAATGAGCAGTTCTTC.

The rearrangement uses TRBV13 and TRBJ2-1; D possibly corresponds to TRBD1 (6 bases). The CDR3 totals 15 residues. Germline-derived CDR1 and CDR2 are PRHDT and FYEKMQ (reference sequence). The V end was cut by 9 bases, the J end by 6 bases, with 21 bases between. The CDR3 loop reads CASISGQLIANEQFF. In DNA, the CDR3 is TGTGCCAGTATTTCCGGACAGCTTATTGCCAATGAGCAGTTCTTC.

This chain links TRBV3-1 with TRBJ2-1, with D uncertain. CDR3 length: 14 amino acids. Per germline, CDR1 LGHDT and CDR2 YNNKEL (reference sequence). Trimming shortened V by 2 bases and J by 1 base, and 6 bases separated the two germline ends. The CDR3 sequence: CASSQYGSYNEQFF. CDR3 DNA: TGTGCCAGCAGCCAATACGGGTCCTACAATGAGCAGTTCTTC.

This clonotype was recorded once. The chain recombines TRBV7-9 with TRBJ1-2, with D tentatively TRBD1 (6 bases). In germline, CDR1 is SEHNR, CDR2 FQNEAQ (reference sequence). The V end lost 5 bases, the J end lost 2 bases, and 12 bases lay between the germline ends. CDR3 length: 14 residues. For the CDR3, the DNA is TGTGCCAGCAGCCCGGGGGACATAAACTATGGCTACACCTTC. Protein: CASSPGDINYGYTF.

CDR3 bases: TGTGCCACCCTAGGGGGAAGCGGGAGCCCCTACGAGCAGTACTTC. This encodes CATLGGSGSPYEQYF. The chain has TRBV10-3 and TRBJ2-7; 8 bases align to TRBD2. V was pared by 10 bases and J by 2 bases, with 13 bases of the junction left unmatched. Germline loops: CDR1 ENHRY, CDR2 SYGVKD. CDR3 length equals 15 residues.

This chain uses TRBV7-2 with TRBJ1-2; TRBD1 matches at 10 bases. The CDR3 extends over 14 amino acids. After removal of 7 bases from V and 8 bases from J, the junction contained 10 bases not matched to a gene. Germline assignment: CDR1 SGHTA and CDR2 FQGNSA. CDR3: CASTYSGTGEGYTF. As DNA, the CDR3 is TGTGCCAGCACCTACTCCGGGACAGGGGAAGGCTACACCTTC. Looking up the rest from reference TRBV7-2 and TRBJ1-2 gives the full variable domain: GAGVSQSPSNKVTEKGKDVELRCDPISGHTALYWYRQSLGQGLEFLIYFQGNSAPDKSGLPSDRFSAERTGGSVSTLTIQRTQQEDSAVYLCASTYSGTGEGYTFGSGTRLTVV.

This rearrangement joins TRBV11-2 to TRBJ1-3, with D perhaps TRBD1 (6 bases). V dropped 5 bases and J dropped 4 bases, with 9 bases sitting between them. The CDR3 contains 13 residues. CDR1 is SGHAT, CDR2 FQNNGV, per germline. In DNA, the CDR3 is TGTGCCAGCAGCGGACAGCTGGGAAACACCATATATTTT. The encoded protein is CASSGQLGNTIYF.

The chain combines TRBV15 with TRBJ2-3; 9 bases map to TRBD2. The germline CDR1 and CDR2 sequences are LNHNV and YYDKDF (reference sequence). V shed 1 base, J shed 6 bases, and the junction held 5 bases outside the gene matches. This CDR3 contains 15 residues. CDR3 in amino acids: CATSRGAGGSDTQYF. The CDR3 nucleotides are TGTGCCACCAGCAGAGGGGCGGGAGGGAGTGATACGCAGTATTTT.

The V gene is TRBV4-1, the J gene TRBJ2-3, with a weak D call TRBD2 (6 bases). There are 16 residues in the CDR3. V lost 0 bases and J 4 bases, leaving 14 bases between the germline ends. CDR1 and CDR2 from the germline V gene are MGHRA and YSYEKL. CDR3 sequence: CASSQERRGKADTQYF. As DNA, the CDR3 is TGCGCCAGCAGCCAAGAACGGCGGGGTAAGGCAGATACGCAGTATTTT.

J is TRBJ2-7 and V is TRBV2; TRBD1 is a possible D gene (5 bases). Germline V gene data show CDR1 as SNHLY and CDR2 as FYNNEI. The CDR3 length is 15 residues. Trimming shortened V by 3 bases and J by 7 bases, and 19 bases separated the two germline ends. CDR3 region: CASSDRAGYNLEQYV. The CDR3 nucleotides read TGTGCCAGCAGTGATCGGGCAGGGTATAACCTAGAGCAGTACGTC.

CDR3 in DNA: TGTGCCAGCAGCGTATCTATTTACAATGAGCAGTTCTTC. Protein product: CASSVSIYNEQFF. V is TRBV9 and J is TRBJ2-1; D unclear. Trimming cost V 1 base and J 4 bases, with 6 bases left between them. Germline V CDR1 and CDR2: SGDLS, YYNGEE. CDR3 size: 13 residues.

This rearrangement joins TRBV28 to TRBJ2-1; 11 nucleotides align to TRBD1. The CDR3 extends over 13 amino acids. Germline V CDR1 and CDR2: MDHEN, SYDVKM. The trim removed 2 bases at V and 14 bases at J, leaving 5 bases unmatched. This chain's CDR3 is CASSLGDRGRKFF. CDR3 bases: TGTGCCAGCAGTTTAGGGGACAGGGGGAGAAAGTTCTTC.

This chain links TRBV10-3 with TRBJ2-2; 7 positions match TRBD2. V lost 5 bases and J lost 6; bases outside the gene matches: 3. Germline CDR1 and CDR2: ENHRY and SYGVKD. This CDR3 contains 13 residues. DNA of the CDR3: TGTGCCATCAGTATGAGCGGGGCCGGGGAGCTGTTTTTT. This translates into CAISMSGAGELFF.

The rearrangement joins TRBV5-6 to TRBJ2-7; TRBD1 matches at 8 bases. The CDR3 loop spans 13 amino acids. The germline V gene encodes CDR1 SGHDT and CDR2 YYEEEE. V was pared by 2 bases and J by 7 bases, with 5 bases of the junction left unmatched. This CDR3 reads CASSFRTGSEQYF. The CDR3, as DNA: TGTGCCAGCAGCTTCAGGACAGGGTCTGAGCAGTACTTC.

The rearrangement links TRBV5-6 to TRBJ1-2; 8 bases are a match to TRBD1. This CDR3 region has 14 residues. The V gene's germline CDR1 is SGHDT and CDR2 YYEEEE. The V and J ends lost 5 bases and 3 bases, in that order; junction bases with no gene match: 6. The CDR3 here is CASSRQGLDYGYTF. The CDR3 nucleotides read TGTGCCAGCAGTCGACAGGGGCTGGACTATGGCTACACCTTC.

The gene calls are TRBV18 and TRBJ2-1; TRBD1 is a possible D gene (6 bases). Germline-derived CDR1 and CDR2 are KGHSH and LQKENI. This CDR3 has 17 residues. The V end was cut by 3 bases, the J end by 2 bases, with 17 bases between. The DNA for the CDR3 is TGTGCCAGCTCACCTCGGGACAATAGAAGCACCTACAATGAGCAGTTCTTC. Residues: CASSPRDNRSTYNEQFF.

The chain couples TRBV18 to TRBJ2-5; D uncertain. The CDR3 has 14 amino acids. CDR1 is KGHSH and CDR2 is LQKENI in the germline V gene. The V and J ends lost 2 bases and 1 base respectively, with 8 bases between them. The DNA for the CDR3 is TGTGCCAGCTCACCAGGATCCGGCCAAGAGACCCAGTACTTC. It codes for CASSPGSGQETQYF.

This rearrangement joins TRBV5-5 to TRBJ2-1; the match to TRBD2 covers 13 bases. This CDR3 spans 18 amino acids. The junction had 8 bases not matched to a gene; V was cut back by 1 base and J by 4 bases. Looked up from germline, CDR1 is SGHKS and CDR2 is YYEKEE (reference sequence). CDR3 in amino acids: CASSLLWTSGGLYNEQFF. CDR3 bases: TGTGCCAGCAGCTTGCTTTGGACTAGCGGGGGCCTTTACAATGAGCAGTTCTTC.

This sequence joins TRBV3-1 and TRBJ2-4; 7 bases line up with TRBD1. Germline loops: CDR1 LGHDT, CDR2 YNNKEL (reference sequence). V was clipped by 1 base and J by 9 bases; unmatched bases: 3. This CDR3 spans 13 amino acids. The CDR3 DNA follows: TGTGCCAGCAGCCAAGGACAGGGTGGCATTCAGTACTTC. Its translation is CASSQGQGGIQYF.